Sequencing of this TCR beta chain was carried out in a study of blood T cell repertoires in COVID-19. Judged by abundance, this clone is medium-sized. Deletions cut 5 bases from V and 4 bases from J, with 17 bases between. The germline V gene encodes CDR1 SGHAT and CDR2 FQNNGV. The CDR3 has 15 residues. Produced via immunoSEQ multiplex PCR; TCRdb's table is partial and in-frame only. The data contain about 140,000 clones, about 79% of them singletons. The sample taken for sequencing was peripheral blood. The J gene is TRBJ1-2, the V gene TRBV11-2, with TRBD1 as a possible D gene (6 bases). The receptor was derived from a woman aged 80 or over with active or convalescent COVID-19. This CDR3 is CASSPGGARIYGYTF. In DNA form, the CDR3 reads TGTGCCAGCAGCCCGGGGGGGGCCAGGATCTATGGCTACACCTTC.